This T cell receptor (beta chain) is drawn from a study of CD8 T cells in ankylosing spondylitis. Study-wide findings and caveats: Disease-linked clones displayed a CD8+ phenotype and appeared relatively rarely in peripheral blood. What seemed typical of ankylosing spondylitis blood was a TCR beta motif built from about 8 highly homologous variants. Reportedly, significant enrichment of disease-linked clones occurred in matched ankylosing spondylitis synovial fluid.

By quantitative 5'-RACE with molecular barcodes, the TCR beta libraries were made. TCRdb reprocessed the 5' RACE reads via MiXCR and lists one record per CDR3 protein. Altogether under 400,000 distinct CDR3 sequences are present, around a tenth being singletons, with the ten largest covering more than 7%. As for this clonotype: Its target is unknown.

This CDR3 region has 16 residues. Germline CDR1 SGHKS, CDR2 YYEKEE (reference sequence). The junction had 9 bases not matched to a gene; V was cut back by 4 bases and J by 4 bases. The sequence was obtained from a female donor with ankylosing spondylitis or in good health (not recorded which). Sequencing was performed on blood, either unsorted or a sorted T cell fraction (not recorded which). The chain is built from TRBV5-5 and TRBJ2-2, with 8 bases identical to TRBD2. CDR3: CASSPGRALGTGELFF. CDR3 in DNA: TGTGCCAGCAGCCCCGGGAGGGCGTTGGGCACCGGGGAGCTGTTTTTT.